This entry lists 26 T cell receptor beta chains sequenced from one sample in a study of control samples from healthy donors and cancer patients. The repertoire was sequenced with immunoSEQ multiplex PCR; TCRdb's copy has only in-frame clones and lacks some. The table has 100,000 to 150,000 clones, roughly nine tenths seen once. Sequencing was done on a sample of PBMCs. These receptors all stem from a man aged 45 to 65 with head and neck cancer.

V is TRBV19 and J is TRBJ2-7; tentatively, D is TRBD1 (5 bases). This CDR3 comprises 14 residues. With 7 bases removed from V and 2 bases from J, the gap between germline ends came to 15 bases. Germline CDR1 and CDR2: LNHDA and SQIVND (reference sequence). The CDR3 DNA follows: TGTGCCAGTACCCCCGGACACAGCACCTACGAGCAGTACTTC. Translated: CASTPGHSTYEQYF.

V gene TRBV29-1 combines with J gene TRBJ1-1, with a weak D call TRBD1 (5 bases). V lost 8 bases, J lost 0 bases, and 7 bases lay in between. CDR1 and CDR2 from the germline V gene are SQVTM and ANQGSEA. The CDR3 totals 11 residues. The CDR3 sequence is CSLRVNTEAFF. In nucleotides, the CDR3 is TGCAGCCTCAGGGTGAACACTGAAGCTTTCTTT.

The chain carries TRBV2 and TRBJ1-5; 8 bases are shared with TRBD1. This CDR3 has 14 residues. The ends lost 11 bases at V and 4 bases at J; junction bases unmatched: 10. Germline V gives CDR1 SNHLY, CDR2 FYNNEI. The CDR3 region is CAGRGGQENQPQHF. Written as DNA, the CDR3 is TGTGCCGGTAGAGGGGGACAGGAAAATCAGCCCCAGCATTTT.

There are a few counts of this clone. CDR3 sequence (DNA): TGTGCCATCAGTGAGGTGACAGGGGTTGGCGAGCAGTACTTC. It encodes CAISEVTGVGEQYF. The V call is TRBV10-3, the J call TRBJ2-7; 8 nucleotides agree with TRBD1. CDR3 size: 14 residues. Trimming cost V 2 bases and J 6 bases; bases outside gene matches: 6. Looked up from germline, CDR1 is ENHRY and CDR2 is SYGVKD.

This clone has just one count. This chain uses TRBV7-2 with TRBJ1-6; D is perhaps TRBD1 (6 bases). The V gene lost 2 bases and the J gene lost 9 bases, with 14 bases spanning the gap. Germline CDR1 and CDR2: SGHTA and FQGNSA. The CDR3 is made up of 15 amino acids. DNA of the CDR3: TGTGCCAGCAGCTTACGCCAGGGGAATGGTTCACCCCTCCACTTT. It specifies CASSLRQGNGSPLHF.

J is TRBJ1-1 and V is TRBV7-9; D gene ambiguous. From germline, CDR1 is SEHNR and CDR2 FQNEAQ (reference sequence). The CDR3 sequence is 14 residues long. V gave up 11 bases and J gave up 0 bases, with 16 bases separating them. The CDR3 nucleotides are TGTGCCCCCGGGCCTACGGGCATGAACACTGAAGCTTTCTTT. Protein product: CAPGPTGMNTEAFF.

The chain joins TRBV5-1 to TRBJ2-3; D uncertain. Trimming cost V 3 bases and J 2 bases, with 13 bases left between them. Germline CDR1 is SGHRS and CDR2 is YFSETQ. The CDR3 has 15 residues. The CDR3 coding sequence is TGCGCCAGCAGCTCGTACAGATCTATCACAGATACGCAGTATTTT. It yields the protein CASSSYRSITDTQYF.

CDR3 nucleotides: TGTGCCAGCAGTGTATCCGATACGCAGTATTTT. Translating gives CASSVSDTQYF. V usage is TRBV14 and J usage is TRBJ2-3, with no clear D. Trimming removed 6 bases at V and 6 bases at J, with 7 bases between. Germline CDR1 and CDR2: SGHDN and FVKESK. There are 11 residues in the CDR3.

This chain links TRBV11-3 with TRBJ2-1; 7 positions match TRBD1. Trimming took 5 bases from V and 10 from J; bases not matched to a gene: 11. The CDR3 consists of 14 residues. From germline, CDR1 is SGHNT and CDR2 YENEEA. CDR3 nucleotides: TGTGCCAGCAGCCAAGGGGGCGGGCTCGGGGAGCAGTTCTTC. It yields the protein CASSQGGGLGEQFF.

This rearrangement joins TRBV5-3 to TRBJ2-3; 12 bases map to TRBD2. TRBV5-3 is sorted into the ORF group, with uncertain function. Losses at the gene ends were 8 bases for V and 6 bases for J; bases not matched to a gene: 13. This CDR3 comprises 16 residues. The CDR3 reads CASARSTSGSWDTQYF. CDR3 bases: TGTGCCAGTGCCCGGTCGACTAGCGGGAGTTGGGATACGCAGTATTTT.

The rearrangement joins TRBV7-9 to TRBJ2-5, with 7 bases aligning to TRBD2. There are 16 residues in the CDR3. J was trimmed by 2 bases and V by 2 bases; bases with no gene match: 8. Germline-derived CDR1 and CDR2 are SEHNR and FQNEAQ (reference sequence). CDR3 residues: CASSLLSGGEQETQYF. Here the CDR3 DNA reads TGTGCCAGCAGCTTACTTTCGGGGGGAGAGCAAGAGACCCAGTACTTC.

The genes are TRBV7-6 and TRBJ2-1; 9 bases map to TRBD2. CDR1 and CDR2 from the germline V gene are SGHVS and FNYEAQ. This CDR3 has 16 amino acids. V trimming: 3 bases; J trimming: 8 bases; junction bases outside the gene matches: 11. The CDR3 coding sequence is TGTGCCAGCAGCTTCCTTAGCGGGAGTGGTTCAGATGAGCAGTTCTTC. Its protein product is CASSFLSGSGSDEQFF.

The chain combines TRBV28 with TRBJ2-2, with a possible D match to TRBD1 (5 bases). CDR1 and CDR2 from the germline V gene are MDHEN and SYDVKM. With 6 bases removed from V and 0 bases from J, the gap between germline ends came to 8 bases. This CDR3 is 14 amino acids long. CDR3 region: CASRLTANTGELFF. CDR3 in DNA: TGTGCCAGCAGGCTGACAGCGAACACCGGGGAGCTGTTTTTT.

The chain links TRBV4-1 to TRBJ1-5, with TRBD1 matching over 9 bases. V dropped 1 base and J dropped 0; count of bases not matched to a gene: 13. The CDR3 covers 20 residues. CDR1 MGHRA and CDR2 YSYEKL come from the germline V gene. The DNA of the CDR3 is TGCGCCAGCAGCCAAGTGGCGTCGACAGGGGGACCTTATAGCAATCAGCCCCAGCATTTT. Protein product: CASSQVASTGGPYSNQPQHF.

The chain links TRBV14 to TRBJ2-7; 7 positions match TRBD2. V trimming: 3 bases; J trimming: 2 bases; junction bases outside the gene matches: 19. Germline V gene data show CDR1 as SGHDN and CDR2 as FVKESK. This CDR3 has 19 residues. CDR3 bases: TGTGCCAGCAGCCATCAAGAATCGTGGTCCAGCGGGGAAACCTACGAGCAGTACTTC. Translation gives CASSHQESWSSGETYEQYF.

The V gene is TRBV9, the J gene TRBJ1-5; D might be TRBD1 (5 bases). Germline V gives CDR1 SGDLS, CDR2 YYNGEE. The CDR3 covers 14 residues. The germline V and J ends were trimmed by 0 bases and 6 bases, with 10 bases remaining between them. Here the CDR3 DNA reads TGTGCCAGCAGCGTAGGTGCGGGGGTTCAGCCCCAGCATTTT. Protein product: CASSVGAGVQPQHF. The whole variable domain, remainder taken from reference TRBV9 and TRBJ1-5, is DSGVTQTPKHLITATGQRVTLRCSPRSGDLSVYWYQQSLDQGLQFLIQYYNGEERAKGNILERFSAQQFPDLHSELNLSSLELGDSALYFCASSVGAGVQPQHFGDGTRLSIL.

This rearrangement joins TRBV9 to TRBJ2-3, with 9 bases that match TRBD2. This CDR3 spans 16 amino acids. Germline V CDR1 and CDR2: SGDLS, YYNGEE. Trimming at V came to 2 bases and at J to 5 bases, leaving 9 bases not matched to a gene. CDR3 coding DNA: TGTGCCAGCAGCGTCGGTAGCGGGGGACGAGGAGATACGCAGTATTTT. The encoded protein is CASSVGSGGRGDTQYF.

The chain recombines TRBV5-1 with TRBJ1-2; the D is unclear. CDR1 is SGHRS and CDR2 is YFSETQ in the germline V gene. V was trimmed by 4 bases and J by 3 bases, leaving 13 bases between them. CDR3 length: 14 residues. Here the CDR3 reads CASSPGSWDYGYTF. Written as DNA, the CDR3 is TGCGCCAGCAGCCCGGGATCGTGGGACTATGGCTACACCTTC.

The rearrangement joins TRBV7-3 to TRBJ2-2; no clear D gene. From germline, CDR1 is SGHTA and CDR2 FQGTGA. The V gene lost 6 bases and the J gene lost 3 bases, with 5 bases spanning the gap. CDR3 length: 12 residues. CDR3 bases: TGTGCCAGCAGTTCTTACACCGGGGAGCTGTTTTTT. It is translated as CASSSYTGELFF.

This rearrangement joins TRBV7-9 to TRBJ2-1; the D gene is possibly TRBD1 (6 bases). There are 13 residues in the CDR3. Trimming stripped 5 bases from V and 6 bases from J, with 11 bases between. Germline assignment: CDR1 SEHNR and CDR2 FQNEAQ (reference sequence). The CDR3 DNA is TGTGCCAGCAGCCCCCCCAGGGGCAATGAGCAGTTCTTC. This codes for CASSPPRGNEQFF.

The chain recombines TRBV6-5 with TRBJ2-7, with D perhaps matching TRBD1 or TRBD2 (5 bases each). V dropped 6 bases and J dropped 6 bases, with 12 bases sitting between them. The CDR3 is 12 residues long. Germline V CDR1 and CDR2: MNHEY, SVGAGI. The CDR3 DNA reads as TGTGCCAGCAGCCGATCCGGGGCCGAGCAGTACTTC. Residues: CASSRSGAEQYF.

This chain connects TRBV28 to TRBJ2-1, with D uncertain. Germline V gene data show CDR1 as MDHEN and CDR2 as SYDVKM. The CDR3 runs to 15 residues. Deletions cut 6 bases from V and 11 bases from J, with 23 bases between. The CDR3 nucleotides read TGTGCCAGCAGCTTTCTCCGTGGGCAGATGAATAAGCAGTTCTTC. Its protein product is CASSFLRGQMNKQFF.

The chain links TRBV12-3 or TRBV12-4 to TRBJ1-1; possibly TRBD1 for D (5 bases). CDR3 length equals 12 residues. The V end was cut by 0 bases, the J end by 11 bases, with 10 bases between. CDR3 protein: CASSLASGTAFF. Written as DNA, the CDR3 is TGTGCCAGCAGTTTAGCATCAGGGACGGCTTTCTTT.

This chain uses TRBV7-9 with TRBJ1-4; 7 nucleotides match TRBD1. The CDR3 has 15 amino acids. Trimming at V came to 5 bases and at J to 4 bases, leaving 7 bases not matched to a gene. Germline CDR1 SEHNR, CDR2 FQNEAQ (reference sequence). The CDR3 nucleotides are TGTGCCAGCAGCCCGGGACAGCTTTATAATGAAAAACTGTTTTTT. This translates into CASSPGQLYNEKLFF.

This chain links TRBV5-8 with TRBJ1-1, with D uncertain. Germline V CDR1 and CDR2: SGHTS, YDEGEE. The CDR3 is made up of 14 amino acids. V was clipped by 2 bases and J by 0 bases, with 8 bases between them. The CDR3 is CASSLLLMNTEAFF. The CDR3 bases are TGTGCCAGCAGCTTACTACTGATGAACACTGAAGCTTTCTTT.

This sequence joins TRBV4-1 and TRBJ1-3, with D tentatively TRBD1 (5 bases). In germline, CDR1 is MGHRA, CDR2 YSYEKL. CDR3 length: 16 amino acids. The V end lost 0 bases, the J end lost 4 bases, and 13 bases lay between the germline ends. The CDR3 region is CASSQDEGRRGNTIYF. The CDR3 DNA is TGCGCCAGCAGCCAAGATGAGGGGAGGAGGGGAAACACCATATATTTT.